This T cell receptor (beta chain) derives from a study of T-cell reconstitution after alpha-beta-depleted transplantation in children. Notes on the study in general: T-cell numbers and diversity one year post-transplant derived largely from freshly generated T cells. Expanded graft clones, several hundred of them, were reportedly the source of alpha-beta T cells about two months after transplant. Surviving recipient T cells and thymic progenitors accounted for the high day-60 TCRbeta diversity observed in some patients.

V lost 4 bases and J lost 1; bases outside the gene matches: 6. This CDR3 has 15 amino acids. Germline V gene data show CDR1 as SGHKS and CDR2 as YYEKEE (reference sequence). Remarks on this clonotype: Its antigen is not known.

Using unique molecular identifiers, the investigators prepared the TCRbeta library. TCRdb reanalysed the PCR reads using MiXCR and keeps one entry per CDR3 protein. The sample lists 45,000 or so distinct CDR3 sequences, about 47% occurring once. The input for sequencing was peripheral blood, taken before TCRalphabeta/CD19-depleted stem cell transplant. The V call is TRBV5-5, the J call TRBJ2-3; 7 nucleotides match TRBD1. This clonotype originated in a boy younger than two with SCID, due to receive a stem cell transplant. The CDR3 nucleotides read TGTGCCAGCAGCCTGACAGGGTCAGGCACAGATACGCAGTATTTT. It translates to CASSLTGSGTDTQYF.